The 21 T cell receptor beta chains presented below share a single source sample, sequenced in a study of T cell repertoires in cytomegalovirus infection. The antigens for these receptors are not known. TCRdb reanalysed the reads using MiXCR and keeps one entry per CDR3 protein. The sample carries approximately 1,000,000 distinct CDR3 sequences, approximately 32% recorded once. The input for sequencing was cultured CD8+ T cells from PBMCs, taken from culture after CMV antigen stimulation. All receptors come from a human donor in good health (CMV status not recorded). Some clones in this sample may be carry-over from other donors' samples.

This clonotype was observed a few times. The V and J genes are TRBV12-3 or TRBV12-4 and TRBJ2-3; D possibly uses TRBD1 or TRBD2 (5 bases each). V shed 0 bases and J shed 5 bases, with 9 bases lying between them. This CDR3 contains 14 residues. This CDR3 reads CASSLAGVEDTQYF. Here the CDR3 DNA reads TGTGCCAGCAGTTTAGCGGGGGTTGAAGATACGCAGTATTTT.

This chain uses TRBV29-1 with TRBJ1-1; tentative D call: TRBD1 (6 bases). Germline CDR1 and CDR2: SQVTM and ANQGSEA. CDR3 length: 12 residues. V lost 8 bases, J lost 7 bases, and 17 bases lay in between. The CDR3 region has the DNA TGCAGCACCGAAGGGGACACCTATGAAGCTTTCTTT. Protein product: CSTEGDTYEAFF.

The chain uses TRBV27 and TRBJ2-2; possible D gene TRBD2, 6 bases. The CDR3 has 15 residues. V lost 9 bases and J 7 bases, leaving 21 bases between the germline ends. Germline assignment: CDR1 MNHEY and CDR2 SMNVEV (reference sequence). CDR3 nucleotides: TGTGCCAGTAGCCCCGCGGGGCGGGATTTCGGGGAGCTGTTTTTT. It codes for CASSPAGRDFGELFF.

The sample holds many counts of this clonotype. CDR3 in amino acids: CASSLGWNSNQPQHF. The CDR3 bases are TGTGCCAGCAGCTTAGGATGGAATAGCAATCAGCCCCAGCATTTT. The chain recombines TRBV7-2 with TRBJ1-5, with D hard to call. Germline CDR1 and CDR2: SGHTA and FQGNSA. The CDR3 has 15 residues. V lost 1 base, J lost 0 bases, and 7 bases lay in between.

As regards this clonotype: Relative to the germline gene, one junction end is altered; a read error may explain this. The J gene is TRBJ2-1, the V gene TRBV27; tentative D call: TRBD2 (5 bases). This CDR3 region has 15 residues. The V gene's germline CDR1 is MNHEY and CDR2 SMNVEV (reference sequence). This CDR3 is CANSSTRLNYNEQFF. Written as DNA, the CDR3 is TGTGCCAACAGTTCTACTAGATTGAACTACAATGAGCAGTTCTTC.

In its sample, this clonotype was seen many times. This chain uses TRBV7-9 with TRBJ2-1; D remains unclear. The CDR3 runs to 13 residues. V dropped 5 bases and J dropped 12 bases, with 17 bases sitting between them. Germline lookup yields CDR1 SEHNR and CDR2 FQNEAQ (reference sequence). The CDR3 sequence is CASSPKQVLGQFF. Written as DNA, the CDR3 is TGTGCCAGCAGCCCCAAGCAAGTGTTGGGGCAGTTCTTC.

This chain connects TRBV5-4 to TRBJ2-7, with 9 bases aligning to TRBD1. The ends lost 5 bases at V and 4 bases at J; junction bases unmatched: 10. From germline, CDR1 is SGHNT and CDR2 YYREEE (reference sequence). This CDR3 region has 15 residues. The CDR3 nucleotides are TGTGCCAGCAGTTTCTCTCCGGACAGGGGATACGAGCAGTACGTC. It is translated as CASSFSPDRGYEQYV.

The chain is built from TRBV5-6 and TRBJ2-7; D possibly corresponds to TRBD2 (6 bases). Germline values: CDR1 SGHDT, CDR2 YYEEEE. This CDR3 comprises 15 residues. CDR3 sequence (DNA): TGTGCCAGCAACTTGGCCGGGCAGGGAGGATACGAGCAGTACGTC. Translated: CASNLAGQGGYEQYV.

The rearrangement joins TRBV6-2 or TRBV6-3 to TRBJ2-1; 9 bases are a match to TRBD2. The CDR3 length is 13 residues. V lost 8 bases and J lost 9; bases outside the gene matches: 8. Per germline, CDR1 MNHEY and CDR2 SVGEGT. This CDR3 reads CASARGGIGEQFF. CDR3 in DNA: TGTGCCAGCGCGCGGGGGGGCATCGGTGAGCAGTTCTTC.

There are a few counts of this clonotype. The gene calls are TRBV12-3 or TRBV12-4 and TRBJ1-4, with no clear D. V lost 3 bases and J lost 12, with 17 bases in between. The CDR3 runs to 14 residues. The CDR3 sequence is CASSLGSGGVELFF. The CDR3 coding sequence is TGTGCCAGCAGTTTGGGTTCGGGTGGGGTTGAACTGTTTTTT.

The rearrangement joins TRBV14 to TRBJ2-2, with 9 bases lining up with TRBD2. The V segment lost 2 bases and the J segment 5 bases; nucleotides outside the gene matches: 6. Germline V gene sequence: CDR1 SGHDN, CDR2 FVKESK. CDR3 length equals 16 residues. The CDR3 nucleotides read TGTGCCAGCAGCCAATCTCGGCTAGCGGGGACCGGGGAGCTGTTTTTT. It is translated as CASSQSRLAGTGELFF.

This clonotype was seen only a few times. The chain combines TRBV13 with TRBJ1-4, with a tentative D call TRBD1 (5 bases). V was clipped by 5 bases and J by 7 bases, with 17 bases between them. CDR3 length: 15 residues. Germline-derived CDR1 and CDR2 are PRHDT and FYEKMQ (reference sequence). DNA for the CDR3: TGTGCCAGCAGCGGCCGCCGGGACCCGGGTGAAAAACTGTTTTTT. Encoded protein: CASSGRRDPGEKLFF.

This clonotype was detected only a few times. The chain has TRBV4-1 and TRBJ1-1; maybe TRBD1 (5 bases). This CDR3 is 15 amino acids long. V lost 1 base and J lost 1, with 10 bases in between. Germline V lookup: CDR1 MGHRA, CDR2 YSYEKL. This CDR3 reads CASSQGPQGNTEAFF. The CDR3 bases are TGCGCCAGCAGCCAAGGTCCTCAGGGGAACACTGAAGCTTTCTTT.

This clonotype was counted ten times or more. The chain carries TRBV2 and TRBJ2-6, with D perhaps TRBD2 (6 bases). The germline V gene encodes CDR1 SNHLY and CDR2 FYNNEI. Trimming pared 5 bases from V and 1 base from J, leaving 9 bases between. This CDR3 region has 15 residues. CDR3 sequence reads: CASSQGGSGANVLTF. The CDR3, as DNA: TGTGCCAGCAGTCAGGGAGGATCTGGGGCCAACGTCCTGACTTTC.

This clonotype was counted ten times or more. The chain has TRBV6-5 and TRBJ1-1; D ambiguous. Germline loops: CDR1 MNHEY, CDR2 SVGAGI. The CDR3 is 14 amino acids. Trimming left V 2 bases short and J 7 bases short, with 14 bases between. The CDR3: CASSYDRKGLEAFF. CDR3 coding DNA: TGTGCCAGCAGTTACGATCGTAAGGGCCTTGAAGCTTTCTTT.

This clonotype was observed a handful of times. This sequence joins TRBV27 and TRBJ2-5; D perhaps matches TRBD2 (7 bases). CDR3 length: 15 residues. Trimming stripped 6 bases from V and 2 bases from J, with 16 bases between. Germline CDR1 is MNHEY and CDR2 is SMNVEV (reference sequence). The CDR3 sequence: CASSSGGRGQETQYF. CDR3 bases: TGTGCCAGCAGCTCTGGGGGGCGGGGGCAAGAGACCCAGTACTTC.

This clonotype was counted only a few times. V usage is TRBV9 and J usage is TRBJ2-1, with a weak D call TRBD2 (5 bases). The CDR3 is 15 amino acids. Germline CDR1 SGDLS, CDR2 YYNGEE. The V gene lost 1 base and the J gene lost 3 bases, with 11 bases spanning the gap. This chain's CDR3 is CASSVFMGSYNEQFF. For the CDR3, the DNA is TGTGCCAGCAGCGTATTTATGGGGAGCTACAATGAGCAGTTCTTC.

This clonotype occurred a few times. The V and J genes are TRBV5-4 and TRBJ2-6, with TRBD1 as a possible D gene (5 bases). The CDR3 is 15 amino acids. The V end was cut by 6 bases, the J end by 0 bases, with 10 bases between. CDR1 is SGHNT, CDR2 YYREEE, per germline (reference sequence). The CDR3 loop is CASTPRGSGANVLTF. Written as DNA, the CDR3 is TGTGCCAGCACCCCTAGGGGCTCTGGGGCCAACGTCCTGACTTTC.

This clonotype came up many times. The V call is TRBV7-2, the J call TRBJ1-5, with 8 bases identical to TRBD1. The CDR3 contains 15 residues. V shed 5 bases, J shed 7 bases, and the junction held 10 bases outside the gene matches. Germline assignment: CDR1 SGHTA and CDR2 FQGNSA. DNA of the CDR3: TGTGCCAGCAGCATACGGACAGGGTTCGACCAGCCCCAGCATTTT. Its translation is CASSIRTGFDQPQHF.

V is TRBV14 and J is TRBJ2-1; perhaps TRBD1 as D (6 bases). The CDR3 sequence is 14 residues long. The V end was cut by 8 bases, the J end by 1 base, with 12 bases between. Germline CDR1 SGHDN, CDR2 FVKESK. CDR3: CASSDRISYNEQFF. The CDR3 coding sequence is TGTGCCAGCTCTGACAGGATATCCTACAATGAGCAGTTCTTC.

The chain carries TRBV6-2 or TRBV6-3 and TRBJ2-2, with 8 bases fitting TRBD1. V lost 5 bases to trimming and J lost 2 bases; unmatched junction nucleotides: 16. The V gene's germline CDR1 is MNHEY and CDR2 SVGEGT. CDR3 length: 19 residues. CDR3 in amino acids: CASSTARDRSYLNTGELFF. The CDR3 bases are TGTGCCAGCAGTACCGCCCGGGACAGGAGTTATCTAAACACCGGGGAGCTGTTTTTT.